This record looks at one TCR beta chain sequence and its context. Its antigen is as yet unknown. The PCR made use of 60 Vbeta and 13 Jbeta primers. The table came from immunoSEQ multiplex PCR; TCRdb's copy has only in-frame clones and leaves some out. This table holds fewer than 150,000 clones, roughly 74% found once. This entry belongs to a study of cytomegalovirus exposure and HLA in healthy donors. Study results and limitations: Many donors shared some public TCRs, even though most TCR sequences were rare. Among TCR beta chains, those listed as cytomegalovirus-associated numbered some 160.

Nominally healthy donors were sampled, though unrecorded immune exposures were likely. The receptor comes from a woman aged 45 to 65 in good health and CMV-seropositive. Sequenced sample: PBMCs.

The DNA for the CDR3 is TGCGCCAGCAGCTTGGGCCAGGCGGGCCCTAACACCGGGGAGCTGTTTTTT. It is translated as CASSLGQAGPNTGELFF. The rearrangement joins TRBV5-1 to TRBJ2-2; TRBD2 is a possible D gene (5 bases). This CDR3 region has 17 residues. V shed 0 bases and J shed 2 bases, with 14 bases lying between them. Germline CDR1 and CDR2: SGHRS and YFSETQ.